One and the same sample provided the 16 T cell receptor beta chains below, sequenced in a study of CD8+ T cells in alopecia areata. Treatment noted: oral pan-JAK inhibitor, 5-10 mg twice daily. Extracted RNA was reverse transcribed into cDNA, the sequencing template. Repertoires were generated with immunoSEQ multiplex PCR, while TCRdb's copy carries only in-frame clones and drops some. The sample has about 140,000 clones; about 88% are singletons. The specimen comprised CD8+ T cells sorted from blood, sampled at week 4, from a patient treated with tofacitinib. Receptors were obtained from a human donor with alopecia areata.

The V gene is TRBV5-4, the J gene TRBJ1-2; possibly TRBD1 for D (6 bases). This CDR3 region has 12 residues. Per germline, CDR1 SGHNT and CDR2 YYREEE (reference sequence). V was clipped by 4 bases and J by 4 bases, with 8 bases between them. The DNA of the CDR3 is TGTGCCAGCAGCCTGACAGGCTATGGCTACACCTTC. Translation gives CASSLTGYGYTF.

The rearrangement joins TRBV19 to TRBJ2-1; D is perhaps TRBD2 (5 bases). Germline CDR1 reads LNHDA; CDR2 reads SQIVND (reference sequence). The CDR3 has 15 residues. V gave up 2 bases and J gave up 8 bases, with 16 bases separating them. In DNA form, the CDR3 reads TGTGCCAGTAGTATATCTGAGGGAACTGGCCATGAGCAGTTCTTC. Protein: CASSISEGTGHEQFF.

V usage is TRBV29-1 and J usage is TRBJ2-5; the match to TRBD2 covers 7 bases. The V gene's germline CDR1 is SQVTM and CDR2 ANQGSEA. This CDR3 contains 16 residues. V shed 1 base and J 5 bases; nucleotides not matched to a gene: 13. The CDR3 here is CSVEAVGLDGGETQYF. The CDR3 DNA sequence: TGCAGCGTTGAAGCAGTAGGACTAGACGGGGGGGAGACCCAGTACTTC.

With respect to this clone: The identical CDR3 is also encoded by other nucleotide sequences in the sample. The CDR3 here is CAWSAGQGEAFF. The CDR3 DNA reads as TGTGCCTGGAGTGCCGGACAGGGGGAAGCTTTCTTT. This chain uses TRBV30 with TRBJ1-1; TRBD1 agrees at 9 bases. The CDR3 is made up of 12 amino acids. The J segment lost 8 bases and the V segment lost 1 base, leaving 2 bases of the junction unmatched. Germline assignment: CDR1 GTSNPN and CDR2 SVGIG (reference sequence).

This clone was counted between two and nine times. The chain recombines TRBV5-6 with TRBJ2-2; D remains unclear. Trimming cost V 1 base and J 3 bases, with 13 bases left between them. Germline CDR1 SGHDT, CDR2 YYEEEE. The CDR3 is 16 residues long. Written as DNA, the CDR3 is TGTGCCAGCAGCTTGTCGAGACAAATCTACACCGGGGAGCTGTTTTTT. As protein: CASSLSRQIYTGELFF. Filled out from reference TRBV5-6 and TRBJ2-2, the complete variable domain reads DAGVTQSPTHLIKTRGQQVTLRCSPKSGHDTVSWYQQALGQGPQFIFQYYEEEERQRGNFPDRFSGHQFPNYSSELNVNALLLGDSALYLCASSLSRQIYTGELFFGEGSRLTVL.

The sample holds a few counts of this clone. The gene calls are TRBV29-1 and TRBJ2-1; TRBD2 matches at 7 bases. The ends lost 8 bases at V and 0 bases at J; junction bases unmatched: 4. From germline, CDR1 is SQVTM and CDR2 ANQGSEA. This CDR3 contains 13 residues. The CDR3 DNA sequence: TGCAGCCTGGGGGGGGGCTCCTACAATGAGCAGTTCTTC. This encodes CSLGGGSYNEQFF.

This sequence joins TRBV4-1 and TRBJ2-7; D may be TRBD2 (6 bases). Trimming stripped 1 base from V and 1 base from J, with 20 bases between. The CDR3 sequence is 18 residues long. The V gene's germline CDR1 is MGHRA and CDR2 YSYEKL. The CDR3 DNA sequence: TGCGCCAGCAGCCAAGGGGCAAACGCCGCGGGATTTTCCTACGAGCAGTACTTC. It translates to CASSQGANAAGFSYEQYF.

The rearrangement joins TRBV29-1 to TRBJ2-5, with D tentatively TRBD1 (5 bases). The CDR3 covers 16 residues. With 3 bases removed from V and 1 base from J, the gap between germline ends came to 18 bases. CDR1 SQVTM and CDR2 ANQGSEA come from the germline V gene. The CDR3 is CSVEYPRGVCQETQYF. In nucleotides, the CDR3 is TGCAGCGTTGAGTACCCTAGGGGCGTGTGCCAAGAGACCCAGTACTTC.

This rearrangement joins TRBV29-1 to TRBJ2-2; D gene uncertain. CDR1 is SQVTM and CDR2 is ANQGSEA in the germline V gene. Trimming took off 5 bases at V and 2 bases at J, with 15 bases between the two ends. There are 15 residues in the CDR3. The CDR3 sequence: CSVYDSSSNTGELFF. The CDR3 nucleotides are TGCAGCGTTTACGACTCCTCTTCAAACACCGGGGAGCTGTTTTTT.

The CDR3 is CASSYEDFTGELFF. CDR3 bases: TGTGCCAGCAGTTACGAGGATTTCACCGGGGAGCTGTTTTTT. The rearrangement uses TRBV6-5 and TRBJ2-2; D uncertain. Trimming cost V 2 bases and J 4 bases, with 8 bases left between them. Germline V lookup: CDR1 MNHEY, CDR2 SVGAGI. The CDR3 spans 14 residues.

The chain's CDR3 is CSVGVLGQGISYNEQFF. The CDR3 DNA reads TGCAGCGTTGGAGTTTTGGGTCAGGGGATCTCCTACAATGAGCAGTTCTTC. The chain carries TRBV29-1 and TRBJ2-1; TRBD1 might be the D (6 bases). The germline V gene has CDR1 SQVTM and CDR2 ANQGSEA. The length of the CDR3 is 17 residues. V lost 4 bases, J lost 0 bases, and 19 bases lay in between.

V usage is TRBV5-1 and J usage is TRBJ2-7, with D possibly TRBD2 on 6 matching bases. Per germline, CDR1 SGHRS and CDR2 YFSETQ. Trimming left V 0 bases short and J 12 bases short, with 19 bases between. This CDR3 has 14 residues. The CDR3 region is CASSLVSRAGWRYF. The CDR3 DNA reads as TGCGCCAGCAGCTTGGTTTCCAGGGCGGGGTGGAGGTACTTC.

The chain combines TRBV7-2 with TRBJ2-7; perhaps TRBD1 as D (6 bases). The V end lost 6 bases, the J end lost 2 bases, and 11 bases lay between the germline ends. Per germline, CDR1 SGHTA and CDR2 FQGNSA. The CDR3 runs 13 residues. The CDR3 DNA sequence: TGTGCCAGCAGGGGTCAGGGGCCCTACGAGCAGTACTTC. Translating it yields CASRGQGPYEQYF.

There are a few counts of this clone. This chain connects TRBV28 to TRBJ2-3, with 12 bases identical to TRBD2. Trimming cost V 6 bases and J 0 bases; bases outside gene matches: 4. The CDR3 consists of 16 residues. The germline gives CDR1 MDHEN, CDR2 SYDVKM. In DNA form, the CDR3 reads TGTGCCAGCAGGACTAGCGGGAGAATAAGCACAGATACGCAGTATTTT. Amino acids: CASRTSGRISTDTQYF.

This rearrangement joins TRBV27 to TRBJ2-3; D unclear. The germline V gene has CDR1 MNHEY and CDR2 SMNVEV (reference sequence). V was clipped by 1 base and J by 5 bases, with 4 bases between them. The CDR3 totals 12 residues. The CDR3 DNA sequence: TGTGCCAGCAGTTTATTGGGAGATACGCAGTATTTT. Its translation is CASSLLGDTQYF.

CDR3 nucleotide sequence: TGTGCCAGCAGCCTAGCGGGAGAGACCTACGAGCAGTACTTC. This encodes CASSLAGETYEQYF. The V and J genes are TRBV6-5 and TRBJ2-7, with 10 bases matching TRBD2. V trimming: 6 bases; J trimming: 2 bases; junction bases outside the gene matches: 4. In germline, CDR1 is MNHEY, CDR2 SVGAGI. This CDR3 region has 14 residues.